The 25 T cell receptor beta chains presented below share a single source sample, sequenced in a study of CD8 T cells in ankylosing spondylitis. TCRdb independently ran MiXCR on the 5' RACE reads; one entry per CDR3 protein. The sample yields some 800,000 distinct CDR3 sequences, 10% to 15% seen once. No antigen is known for these receptors. Regarding the study as a whole: Ankylosing spondylitis blood seemed to carry a telltale TCR beta motif made of several highly homologous variants.

Sequencing was done on a sample of blood, either unsorted or a sorted T cell fraction (not recorded which). The receptors originated from a male donor with ankylosing spondylitis.

V is TRBV6-2 or TRBV6-3 and J is TRBJ2-3; D might be TRBD1 or TRBD2, each matching 5 bases. Per the germline V gene, CDR1 is MNHEY and CDR2 is SVGEGT. This CDR3 has 15 residues. Trimming shortened V by 6 bases and J by 6 bases, and 19 bases separated the two germline ends. The CDR3 loop reads CASSPRGPLLDTQYF. CDR3 bases: TGTGCCAGCAGCCCTCGGGGACCGCTTTTGGATACGCAGTATTTT.

This clonotype has only a few counts. This chain joins TRBV5-1 and TRBJ1-1; TRBD1 might be the D (6 bases). Trimming left V 0 bases short and J 5 bases short, with 14 bases between. CDR1 SGHRS and CDR2 YFSETQ come from the germline V gene. The CDR3 extends over 15 amino acids. The CDR3 DNA is TGCGCCAGCAGCTTGGCCGTCGCGAGGGGGACTGAAGCTTTCTTT. Protein: CASSLAVARGTEAFF.

The V call is TRBV6-2 or TRBV6-3, the J call TRBJ2-5; maybe TRBD1 (6 bases). Germline V gene sequence: CDR1 MNHEY, CDR2 SVGEGT. The CDR3 length is 12 residues. V shed 8 bases and J shed 1 base, with 8 bases lying between them. CDR3 nucleotides: TGTGCCAGCGGGGACATCCAAGAGACCCAGTACTTC. Protein: CASGDIQETQYF.

This sequence joins TRBV10-1 and TRBJ2-1, with D unresolved. Germline CDR1 reads WNHNN; CDR2 reads SYGVQD (reference sequence). V was cut by 6 bases and J by 5 bases, with 17 bases left in between. The CDR3 extends over 15 amino acids. Here the CDR3 reads CASSPGPSLNNEQFF. CDR3 bases: TGCGCCAGCAGCCCCGGCCCCAGTTTGAACAATGAGCAGTTCTTC.

This rearrangement joins TRBV4-2 to TRBJ1-3; D might be TRBD1 (5 bases). The CDR3 totals 16 residues. The germline V gene encodes CDR1 LGHNA and CDR2 YNFKEQ. V lost 2 bases, J lost 2 bases, and 13 bases lay in between. In DNA, the CDR3 is TGTGCCAGCAGCCAATCCCCAGGGCGGACTGGAAACACCATATATTTT. Residues: CASSQSPGRTGNTIYF.

The J gene is TRBJ2-1, the V gene TRBV14; TRBD2 matches at 11 bases. The CDR3 spans 16 residues. V trimming: 2 bases; J trimming: 5 bases; junction bases outside the gene matches: 5. Per the germline V gene, CDR1 is SGHDN and CDR2 is FVKESK. CDR3 sequence reads: CASSQRLAGFNNEQFF. The CDR3, as DNA: TGTGCCAGCAGCCAAAGACTAGCGGGGTTCAACAATGAGCAGTTCTTC.

V usage is TRBV20-1 and J usage is TRBJ2-5; a weak D match, TRBD1 (5 bases). Between the trimmed V and J ends, which lost 4 bases and 5 bases, there was a span of 17 bases. The V gene's germline CDR1 is DFQATT and CDR2 SNEGSKA (reference sequence). The CDR3 sequence is 14 residues long. CDR3 sequence (DNA): TGCAGTGCTATCCAAGGGGCTTCCTGGGAGACCCAGTACTTC. This gives the protein CSAIQGASWETQYF.

This clonotype was seen more than once but under ten times. The chain joins TRBV2 to TRBJ1-5, with 9 bases that match TRBD1. The germline V gene encodes CDR1 SNHLY and CDR2 FYNNEI. V lost 7 bases to trimming and J lost 5 bases; unmatched junction nucleotides: 6. This CDR3 spans 14 amino acids. The DNA for the CDR3 is TGTGCCAGCACCGTCCGGACAGGGGATCAGCCCCAGCATTTT. It codes for CASTVRTGDQPQHF.

The chain recombines TRBV24-1 with TRBJ2-3, with D perhaps matching TRBD2 (6 bases). V lost 3 bases, J lost 6 bases, and 21 bases lay in between. Germline values: CDR1 KGHDR, CDR2 SFDVKD. The CDR3 has 17 residues. In nucleotides, the CDR3 is TGTGCCACCAGTGATCCCGCGCTGGGGGGAGCTTTGGATACGCAGTATTTT. This encodes CATSDPALGGALDTQYF.

This clonotype has only a few counts. This chain uses TRBV6-5 with TRBJ1-1, with a possible D match to TRBD1 (5 bases). The germline gives CDR1 MNHEY, CDR2 SVGAGI. Between the trimmed V and J ends, which lost 2 bases and 3 bases, there was a span of 13 bases. This CDR3 spans 15 amino acids. CDR3 in DNA: TGTGCCAGCAGTTACAATCAGGGAATCGACACTGAAGCTTTCTTT. Residues: CASSYNQGIDTEAFF.

V is TRBV20-1 and J is TRBJ1-1, with D unclear. The CDR3 covers 13 residues. Germline CDR1 reads DFQATT; CDR2 reads SNEGSKA (reference sequence). V was shortened by 0 bases and J by 2 bases, with 7 bases between the two germline ends. The CDR3: CSAREDQNTEAFF. The CDR3, as DNA: TGCAGTGCTAGAGAGGACCAAAACACTGAAGCTTTCTTT.

The table lists this clonotype with a few counts. J is TRBJ2-7 and V is TRBV5-1; 11 bases line up with TRBD1. V trimming: 0 bases; J trimming: 6 bases; junction bases outside the gene matches: 2. Germline V gene sequence: CDR1 SGHRS, CDR2 YFSETQ. The CDR3 extends over 14 amino acids. The chain's CDR3 is CASSLVGTGGEQYF. The CDR3 nucleotides read TGCGCCAGCAGCTTGGTCGGGACAGGGGGCGAGCAGTACTTC. Full variable domain (rest looked up from reference TRBV5-1 and TRBJ2-7): KAGVTQTPRYLIKTRGQQVTLSCSPISGHRSVSWYQQTPGQGLQFLFEYFSETQRNKGNFPGRFSGRQFSNSRSEMNVSTLELGDSALYLCASSLVGTGGEQYFGPGTRLTVT.

This clonotype was detected only a few times. The genes are TRBV7-6 and TRBJ1-1, with a tentative D call TRBD1 (5 bases). V was clipped by 5 bases and J by 0 bases, with 13 bases between them. Looked up from germline, CDR1 is SGHVS and CDR2 is FNYEAQ. The CDR3 runs to 15 residues. Written as DNA, the CDR3 is TGTGCCAGCAGCCCCTTTCGGGGGTTGAACACTGAAGCTTTCTTT. Translating it yields CASSPFRGLNTEAFF.

The V gene is TRBV5-1, the J gene TRBJ1-2; D might be TRBD1 (6 bases). The length of the CDR3 is 14 residues. Germline V gives CDR1 SGHRS, CDR2 YFSETQ. The ends were cut back, 7 bases at V and 1 base at J, with 14 bases in the middle. CDR3 residues: CASSGQSINYGYTF. CDR3 in DNA: TGCGCCAGCTCTGGACAGTCGATTAACTATGGCTACACCTTC. The variable domain in full, with the rest retrieved from reference TRBV5-1 and TRBJ1-2, is KAGVTQTPRYLIKTRGQQVTLSCSPISGHRSVSWYQQTPGQGLQFLFEYFSETQRNKGNFPGRFSGRQFSNSRSEMNVSTLELGDSALYLCASSGQSINYGYTFGSGTRLTVV.

In its sample, this clonotype was seen a few times. This rearrangement joins TRBV5-6 to TRBJ1-4; D not resolved. V was clipped by 3 bases and J by 10 bases, with 13 bases between them. The CDR3 runs 13 residues. Germline-derived CDR1 and CDR2 are SGHDT and YYEEEE. CDR3 amino acids: CASSSRLRGKLFF. The CDR3 bases are TGTGCCAGCAGCTCGAGACTTCGCGGAAAACTGTTTTTT.

The V gene is TRBV4-1, the J gene TRBJ1-4; 7 positions agree with TRBD1. The germline V gene has CDR1 MGHRA and CDR2 YSYEKL. The CDR3 totals 15 residues. V was clipped by 6 bases and J by 8 bases; unmatched bases: 12. CDR3 coding DNA: TGCGCCAGCAGACGTACGACAGGGTCCTCGGAAAAACTGTTTTTT. Translated, it gives CASRRTTGSSEKLFF.

This clonotype was observed a few times. The chain recombines TRBV20-1 with TRBJ2-5, with a weak D call TRBD1 (6 bases). V gave up 3 bases and J gave up 5 bases, with 16 bases separating them. Germline V gene sequence: CDR1 DFQATT, CDR2 SNEGSKA (reference sequence). The CDR3 runs to 14 residues. CDR3 in amino acids: CSASLGQLRETQYF. The CDR3 DNA reads TGCAGTGCTAGTCTCGGACAGTTAAGGGAGACCCAGTACTTC.

This clonotype was seen only a few times. V is TRBV6-1 and J is TRBJ2-4; 8 bases map to TRBD2. After removal of 6 bases from V and 8 bases from J, the junction contained 9 bases not matched to a gene. The CDR3 is made up of 14 amino acids. Germline CDR1 is MNHNS and CDR2 is SASEGT. In DNA form, the CDR3 reads TGTGCCAGCAGCCCGTCGGGAGGGCGGGACATTCAGTACTTC. It yields the protein CASSPSGGRDIQYF.

V is TRBV18 and J is TRBJ2-7, with D uncertain. The CDR3 covers 12 residues. V dropped 6 bases and J dropped 2 bases, with 8 bases sitting between them. Germline values: CDR1 KGHSH, CDR2 LQKENI. The CDR3 DNA reads as TGTGCCAGCTCCCAACGGGCCTACGAGCAGTACTTC. Its protein product is CASSQRAYEQYF.

The chain is built from TRBV6-5 and TRBJ2-1, with D perhaps matching TRBD2 (6 bases). This CDR3 is 15 amino acids long. CDR1 is MNHEY and CDR2 is SVGAGI in the germline V gene. V lost 2 bases, J lost 5 bases, and 13 bases lay in between. The CDR3 bases are TGTGCCAGCAGTTACCGCGGGGAGCCCGACAATGAGCAGTTCTTC. This codes for CASSYRGEPDNEQFF.

This clonotype was seen many times. The gene calls are TRBV20-1 and TRBJ2-5; D possibly matches TRBD1 or TRBD2 (5 bases each). The germline V gene has CDR1 DFQATT and CDR2 SNEGSKA (reference sequence). The CDR3 loop spans 12 amino acids. V lost 3 bases to trimming and J lost 5 bases, with 10 bases between them. The chain's CDR3 is CSASRERETQYF. The CDR3 region has the DNA TGCAGTGCTAGCAGGGAGCGCGAGACCCAGTACTTC.

This clonotype was seen a handful of times. The CDR3 loop is CSASGIGKTEAFF. The CDR3 DNA follows: TGCAGTGCATCAGGGATCGGGAAAACTGAAGCTTTCTTT. This sequence joins TRBV20-1 and TRBJ1-1, with a weak D call TRBD1 (5 bases). The CDR3 totals 13 residues. Trimming left V 6 bases short and J 5 bases short, with 16 bases between. Germline CDR1 reads DFQATT; CDR2 reads SNEGSKA (reference sequence).

There are many counts of this clonotype. This chain joins TRBV6-1 and TRBJ2-7; D is possibly TRBD1 (6 bases). Trimming took off 8 bases at V and 1 base at J, with 18 bases between the two ends. Germline CDR1 is MNHNS and CDR2 is SASEGT. The CDR3 is 15 amino acids. Written as DNA, the CDR3 is TGTGCCAGCGGGAACAGGGTCATGAGATCCTACGAGCAGTACTTC. It translates to CASGNRVMRSYEQYF.

The V call is TRBV9, the J call TRBJ2-2, with TRBD1 matching over 8 bases. V lost 5 bases to trimming and J lost 5 bases; unmatched junction nucleotides: 11. This CDR3 region has 16 residues. Germline CDR1 reads SGDLS; CDR2 reads YYNGEE. CDR3 in DNA: TGTGCCAGCAGGGCGGACCGGGACAGGAGGACCGGGGAGCTGTTTTTT. It encodes CASRADRDRRTGELFF.

The chain links TRBV6-5 to TRBJ2-7, with 9 bases matching TRBD1. V shed 5 bases and J 2 bases; nucleotides not matched to a gene: 7. CDR3 size: 15 residues. The V gene's germline CDR1 is MNHEY and CDR2 SVGAGI. The CDR3 sequence is CASSLQGATAYEQYF. DNA for the CDR3: TGTGCCAGCAGTCTACAGGGGGCCACGGCCTACGAGCAGTACTTC.